The text below deals with one T cell receptor (beta chain). The CDR3 totals 15 residues. CDR1 and CDR2 from the germline V gene are KGHSH and LQKENI. J gave up 2 bases and V 3 bases, and 1 base lay outside the gene matches. The repertoire was sequenced with immunoSEQ multiplex PCR; TCRdb's copy has only in-frame clones and lacks some. The table includes over 50,000 clones, 80% to 85% detected once. This sample is drawn from a study of blood T cell repertoires in COVID-19. This chain joins TRBV18 and TRBJ2-7, with 13 bases lining up with TRBD2. The receptor was derived from a man aged 55 to 70 with COVID-19, enrolled during active disease. Sequencing was performed on peripheral blood. Here the CDR3 reads CASSPGTSGAYEQYF. The CDR3 DNA is TGTGCCAGCTCACCTGGGACTAGCGGGGCCTACGAGCAGTACTTC.